What follows are 13 T cell receptor beta chains derived from one specimen sequenced in a study of PD-L1 blockade in urothelial cancer. Time point denoted: pretreatment peripheral blood. Method: immunoSEQ multiplex PCR; TCRdb's copy keeps in-frame clones and lacks some. The sample consists of tens of thousands of clones, about 80% of them appearing once. Source: PBMCs, taken around atezolizumab (anti-PD-L1) treatment. All receptors come from a man in his sixties with urothelial cancer.

This clone occurred once. The V call is TRBV9, the J call TRBJ2-5, with a possible D match to TRBD2 (6 bases). In germline, CDR1 is SGDLS, CDR2 YYNGEE. The germline V and J ends were trimmed by 1 base and 2 bases, with 9 bases remaining between them. This CDR3 has 14 amino acids. CDR3 region: CASSVMGTQETQYF. The CDR3 region has the DNA TGTGCCAGCAGCGTAATGGGGACTCAAGAGACCCAGTACTTC.

This clone was picked up a small number of times. This CDR3 is also generated by other DNA sequences in the sample. The chain combines TRBV2 with TRBJ2-1, with 8 bases fitting TRBD2. The CDR3 contains 15 residues. V shed 1 base, J shed 3 bases, and the junction held 2 bases outside the gene matches. CDR1 is SNHLY and CDR2 is FYNNEI in the germline V gene. The CDR3 region is CASSEGLAGYNEQFF. In DNA, the CDR3 is TGTGCCAGCAGTGAAGGCCTAGCGGGCTACAATGAGCAGTTCTTC. The full variable domain, with the rest looked up from reference TRBV2 and TRBJ2-1, is EPEVTQTPSHQVTQMGQEVILRCVPISNHLYFYWYRQILGQKVEFLVSFYNNEISEKSEIFDDQFSVERPDGSNFTLKIRSTKLEDSAMYFCASSEGLAGYNEQFFGPGTRLTVL.

The chain uses TRBV27 and TRBJ2-3; TRBD2 is a possible D gene (5 bases). CDR3 length: 17 residues. V shed 3 bases and J shed 0 bases, with 16 bases lying between them. The germline V gene encodes CDR1 MNHEY and CDR2 SMNVEV (reference sequence). The CDR3 nucleotides are TGTGCCAGCAGTTTTAAGAGGAGCGGCCCTAGCACAGATACGCAGTATTTT. Translated: CASSFKRSGPSTDTQYF.

The V gene is TRBV6-5, the J gene TRBJ2-1; D gene uncertain. CDR3 length: 13 residues. Trimming pared 8 bases from V and 4 bases from J, leaving 12 bases between. The germline gives CDR1 MNHEY, CDR2 SVGAGI. CDR3 in DNA: TGTGCCAGCTCCGCTAGTTTTTACAATGAGCAGTTCTTC. This codes for CASSASFYNEQFF.

Concerning this clone: A read error may produce the germline difference seen at one junction end. The V gene is TRBV7-7, the J gene TRBJ2-2; TRBD2 matches 7 bases. This CDR3 has 15 residues. In germline, CDR1 is SSHAT, CDR2 FNYEAQ (reference sequence). The CDR3 region has the DNA TGTGCTAGCAGCCTTCTAGCGGAGGGGACCGGGGAGCTGTTTTTT. Residues: CASSLLAEGTGELFF.

The chain links TRBV5-1 to TRBJ1-1; 11 nucleotides align to TRBD1. V lost 5 bases, J lost 4 bases, and 10 bases stayed unmatched. Germline V gives CDR1 SGHRS, CDR2 YFSETQ. CDR3 length: 16 residues. CDR3 sequence reads: CASSQDRGLFGTEAFF. Here the CDR3 DNA reads TGCGCCAGCAGTCAGGACAGGGGGCTTTTCGGCACTGAAGCTTTCTTT.

The chain is built from TRBV6-5 and TRBJ2-3; perhaps TRBD2 as D (5 bases). Between the trimmed V and J ends, which lost 2 bases and 3 bases, there was a span of 12 bases. Germline V gene sequence: CDR1 MNHEY, CDR2 SVGAGI. The CDR3 has 15 residues. Written as DNA, the CDR3 is TGTGCCAGCAGTTACGAGGGCGCCTCGACAGATACGCAGTATTTT. It is translated as CASSYEGASTDTQYF.

This chain joins TRBV5-8 and TRBJ2-5; D might be TRBD2 (5 bases). The V gene's germline CDR1 is SGHTS and CDR2 YDEGEE. The V end lost 4 bases, the J end lost 1 base, and 8 bases lay between the germline ends. This CDR3 has 13 residues. DNA of the CDR3: TGTGCCAGCAGCCGGCGGGTCCAAGAGACCCAGTACTTC. Its translation is CASSRRVQETQYF.

The genes are TRBV19 and TRBJ2-3, with D perhaps TRBD2 (6 bases). V lost 7 bases and J 3 bases, leaving 14 bases between the germline ends. Germline lookup yields CDR1 LNHDA and CDR2 SQIVND (reference sequence). CDR3 length equals 14 residues. The CDR3 protein is CASTQAGTTDTQYF. CDR3 nucleotides: TGTGCCAGTACCCAGGCGGGGACGACAGATACGCAGTATTTT.

This chain links TRBV11-2 with TRBJ2-1, with TRBD2 identical over 9 bases. Germline assignment: CDR1 SGHAT and CDR2 FQNNGV. The trim removed 1 base at V and 3 bases at J, leaving 4 bases unmatched. The CDR3 spans 16 residues. The CDR3 loop is CASSLAGLADYNEQFF. The DNA for the CDR3 is TGTGCCAGCAGCTTAGCGGGACTAGCTGACTACAATGAGCAGTTCTTC. The whole variable domain, filled in from reference TRBV11-2 and TRBJ2-1, reads EAGVAQSPRYKIIEKRQSVAFWCNPISGHATLYWYQQILGQGPKLLIQFQNNGVVDDSQLPKDRFSAERLKGVDSTLKIQPAKLEDSAVYLCASSLAGLADYNEQFFGPGTRLTVL.

The chain links TRBV6-1 to TRBJ2-4; perhaps TRBD2 as D (7 bases). V lost 4 bases and J 15 bases, leaving 19 bases between the germline ends. The CDR3 extends over 13 amino acids. The germline V gene encodes CDR1 MNHNS and CDR2 SASEGT. CDR3 residues: CASSARGGGWGYF. Here the CDR3 DNA reads TGTGCCAGCAGTGCCCGGGGCGGGGGCTGGGGGTACTTC.

The genes are TRBV19 and TRBJ1-4, with TRBD1 matching over 8 bases. This CDR3 is built from 14 residues. Trimming removed 6 bases from V and 8 bases from J; junction bases left unmatched: 8. CDR1 is LNHDA and CDR2 is SQIVND in the germline V gene (reference sequence). The CDR3 here is CASSLDRGVEKLFF. CDR3 nucleotides: TGTGCCAGTAGCTTAGACAGGGGTGTCGAAAAACTGTTTTTT. Filled out from reference TRBV19 and TRBJ1-4, the complete variable domain reads DGGITQSPKYLFRKEGQNVTLSCEQNLNHDAMYWYRQDPGQGLRLIYYSQIVNDFQKGDIAEGYSVSREKKESFPLTVTSAQKNPTAFYLCASSLDRGVEKLFFGSGTQLSVL.

The genes are TRBV5-1 and TRBJ2-2, with a weak D call TRBD1 (5 bases). The CDR3 is made up of 13 amino acids. Germline V CDR1 and CDR2: SGHRS, YFSETQ. V was pared by 7 bases and J by 8 bases, with 15 bases between. As DNA, the CDR3 is TGCGCCAGCGGGGCCCAAATCAGGGGGGAGCTGTTTTTT. Translation gives CASGAQIRGELFF.